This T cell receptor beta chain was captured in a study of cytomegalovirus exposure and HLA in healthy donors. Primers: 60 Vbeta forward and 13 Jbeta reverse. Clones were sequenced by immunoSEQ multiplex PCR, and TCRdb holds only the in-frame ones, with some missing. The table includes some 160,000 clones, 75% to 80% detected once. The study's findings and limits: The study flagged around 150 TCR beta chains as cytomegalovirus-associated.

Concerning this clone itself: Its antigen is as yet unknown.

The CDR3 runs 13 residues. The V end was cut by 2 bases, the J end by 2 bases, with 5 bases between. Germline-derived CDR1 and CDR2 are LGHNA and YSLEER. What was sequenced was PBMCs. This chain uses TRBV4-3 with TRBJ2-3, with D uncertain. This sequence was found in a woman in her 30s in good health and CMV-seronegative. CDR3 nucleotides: TGCGCCAGCAGCCAACGACTCACAGATACGCAGTATTTT. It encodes CASSQRLTDTQYF.